This TCR beta chain was sequenced in a study of blood T cell repertoires in COVID-19. Study overall: Samples representing acute and convalescent COVID-19 were sourced from the United States, Italy and Spain. Sources were T cells, B-cell-depleted T cells, or PBMCs; the material itself was cDNA or gDNA.

V lost 0 bases, J lost 2 bases, and 8 bases lay in between. This CDR3 spans 15 amino acids. CDR1 is MNHNS and CDR2 is SASEGT in the germline V gene. Per the original data handling: Estimated nucleated cell counts came from reference gene primer amplification. Generated by immunoSEQ multiplex PCR, the TCRdb table keeps only in-frame clones and is missing some. The DNA was the basis for D and trimming; V, J and clone size are from that table. The sample includes 110,000 or so clones, around 85% seen only once; the top ten take about 2.3%. The receptor comes from a man aged 45-65 years with acute or convalescent COVID-19. Source material: peripheral blood. V gene TRBV6-1 combines with J gene TRBJ1-5; D is undetermined. CDR3 sequence (DNA): TGTGCCAGCAGTGAAGCACGGGTGGGCAATCAGCCCCAGCATTTT. Translated: CASSEARVGNQPQHF.